Below are 21 T cell receptor beta chains sequenced from a single sample in a study of T cell responses to AZD1222 COVID-19 vaccine. Only in-frame clones appear in the TCRdb table, and some are missing; sequencing was by immunoSEQ multiplex PCR. The sample has just under 75,000 clones, about 78% seen once. The specimen was peripheral blood, collected 28 days after the second AZD1222 dose. The receptors were sampled from an adult who received the AZD1222 COVID-19 vaccine.

The chain has TRBV11-1 and TRBJ2-3; the D gene is possibly TRBD2 (6 bases). V was shortened by 1 base and J by 1 base, with 12 bases between the two germline ends. CDR3 length: 16 amino acids. Germline assignment: CDR1 SGHAT and CDR2 FQDESV (reference sequence). The CDR3 DNA reads as TGTGCCAGCAGCTTAGTGGGCGGGATGGGCACAGATACGCAGTATTTT. It is translated as CASSLVGGMGTDTQYF.

This chain uses TRBV3-1 (or the pseudogene TRBV3-2) with TRBJ2-7; 11 bases match TRBD1. Germline trimming cut 4 bases from V and 2 bases from J; bases unmatched to any gene: 7. CDR1 is LGHDT and CDR2 is YNNKEL in the germline V gene (reference sequence). The CDR3 consists of 16 residues. CDR3 protein: CASSPSPGQGAYEQYF. The DNA of the CDR3 is TGTGCCAGCAGCCCCTCCCCGGGACAGGGGGCCTACGAGCAGTACTTC.

This clone occurred many times. The chain recombines TRBV3-1 (or the pseudogene TRBV3-2) with TRBJ1-5; tentative D call: TRBD1 (6 bases). The CDR3 is 13 amino acids. With 4 bases removed from V and 9 bases from J, the gap between germline ends came to 13 bases. Germline V lookup: CDR1 LGHDT, CDR2 YNNKEL (reference sequence). The CDR3 nucleotides read TGTGCCAGCAGCCGGGAGGGAGGGGGGCCCCAGCATTTT. It codes for CASSREGGGPQHF.

This rearrangement joins TRBV2 to TRBJ2-4; D is uncertain. Per germline, CDR1 SNHLY and CDR2 FYNNEI. This CDR3 is 13 amino acids long. Deletions cut 7 bases from V and 5 bases from J, with 12 bases between. CDR3 sequence (DNA): TGTGCCAGCAACGGTCAGAGTGAAAACATTCAGTACTTC. Its protein is CASNGQSENIQYF.

CDR3 residues: CASSLTSGAIGELFF. DNA of the CDR3: TGTGCCAGCAGCTTAACTTCGGGAGCAATCGGGGAGCTGTTTTTT. The chain links TRBV7-3 to TRBJ2-2, with D possibly matching TRBD2 (6 bases). This CDR3 spans 15 amino acids. Germline CDR1 reads SGHTA; CDR2 reads FQGTGA. The V and J ends lost 0 bases and 7 bases respectively, with 12 bases between them.

The V gene is TRBV27, the J gene TRBJ1-5; D is undetermined. Trimming took off 4 bases at V and 9 bases at J, with 10 bases between the two ends. The CDR3 has 12 residues. Per germline, CDR1 MNHEY and CDR2 SMNVEV (reference sequence). Here the CDR3 DNA reads TGTGCCAGCAGTTCGCCCTCAGGGCCCCAGCATTTT. Translating gives CASSSPSGPQHF.

This chain joins TRBV24-1 and TRBJ2-1, with 9 bases that match TRBD2. The V gene end was trimmed by 5 bases and the J gene end by 3 bases; junction bases not matched to a gene: 7. The CDR3 contains 16 residues. Germline V CDR1 and CDR2: KGHDR, SFDVKD. The CDR3 sequence is CATSGASGKSYNEQFF. The CDR3 nucleotides are TGTGCCACCAGTGGGGCTAGCGGGAAGAGCTACAATGAGCAGTTCTTC.

The J gene is TRBJ2-3, the V gene TRBV6-5; 9 nucleotides align to TRBD2. Looked up from germline, CDR1 is MNHEY and CDR2 is SVGAGI. V dropped 2 bases and J dropped 6; count of bases not matched to a gene: 9. CDR3 length equals 16 residues. Written as DNA, the CDR3 is TGTGCCAGCAGTTACGGCTCTAGCGGGGCAAGGGATACGCAGTATTTT. Protein: CASSYGSSGARDTQYF.

This clone has more than one count but fewer than ten. This sequence joins TRBV5-4 and TRBJ2-1; D possibly corresponds to TRBD2 (5 bases). The length of the CDR3 is 15 residues. V shed 0 bases and J shed 2 bases, with 9 bases lying between them. Germline-derived CDR1 and CDR2 are SGHNT and YYREEE (reference sequence). The CDR3 here is CASSLGSEPYNEQFF. DNA for the CDR3: TGTGCCAGCAGCTTGGGTAGCGAGCCCTACAATGAGCAGTTCTTC. Looking up the rest from reference TRBV5-4 and TRBJ2-1 gives the full variable domain: ETGVTQSPTHLIKTRGQQVTLRCSSQSGHNTVSWYQQALGQGPQFIFQYYREEENGRGNFPPRFSGLQFPNYSSELNVNALELDDSALYLCASSLGSEPYNEQFFGPGTRLTVL.

This clone was seen just once. V gene TRBV4-1 combines with J gene TRBJ1-5; the D is unclear. The germline gives CDR1 MGHRA, CDR2 YSYEKL. This CDR3 has 14 amino acids. V lost 4 bases and J lost 3, with 10 bases in between. CDR3 DNA: TGCGCCAGCAGCCTAGGCATAGACAATCAGCCCCAGCATTTT. Protein product: CASSLGIDNQPQHF.

The J gene is TRBJ2-7, the V gene TRBV13; D uncertain. The germline V gene encodes CDR1 PRHDT and CDR2 FYEKMQ (reference sequence). The V and J ends lost 5 bases and 5 bases respectively, with 10 bases between them. The CDR3 extends over 12 amino acids. The CDR3 nucleotides are TGTGCCAGCAGCCGCTCCCCCCACGAGCAGTACTTC. Its translation: CASSRSPHEQYF.

V gene TRBV30 combines with J gene TRBJ1-5; 9 nucleotides agree with TRBD1. The CDR3 runs to 14 residues. V shed 2 bases, J shed 7 bases, and the junction held 6 bases outside the gene matches. Germline V gene sequence: CDR1 GTSNPN, CDR2 SVGIG (reference sequence). The CDR3 region has the DNA TGTGCCTGGAGTAGGGACAGGGTGAGGCAGCCCCAGCATTTT. This encodes CAWSRDRVRQPQHF.

The rearrangement links TRBV18 to TRBJ1-2; weak D call: TRBD1 (5 bases). V was pared by 0 bases and J by 3 bases, with 14 bases between. Germline CDR1 KGHSH, CDR2 LQKENI. This CDR3 contains 16 residues. DNA for the CDR3: TGTGCCAGCTCACCACCGGAGCGGGGGGTGGACTATGGCTACACCTTC. Encoded protein: CASSPPERGVDYGYTF.

This clone occurred a few times. The chain employs TRBV6-2 or TRBV6-3 and TRBJ2-7; a possible D gene is TRBD2 (6 bases). The V and J ends lost 3 bases and 5 bases respectively, with 17 bases between them. The CDR3 has 15 amino acids. Germline CDR1 MNHEY, CDR2 SVGEGT. The CDR3: CASSYTPGTPHEQYF. The CDR3 nucleotides are TGTGCCAGCAGTTATACGCCGGGGACTCCCCACGAGCAGTACTTC.

This clone was found a few times. The rearrangement uses TRBV6-2 or TRBV6-3 and TRBJ2-7; D could derive from TRBD1 or TRBD2 (5 bases each). Germline lookup yields CDR1 MNHEY and CDR2 SVGEGT. The CDR3 has 15 residues. Trimming took 2 bases from V and 0 from J, leaving 11 bases between them. Written as DNA, the CDR3 is TGTGCCAGCAGTTACAGGGGACGGACCTCCTACGAGCAGTACTTC. This translates into CASSYRGRTSYEQYF.

The CDR3, as DNA: TGTGCCAGTAGTATCCCCGGACAGGGGGCGCGGAGGGCTGAAGCTTTCTTT. This codes for CASSIPGQGARRAEAFF. The chain has TRBV19 and TRBJ1-1; TRBD1 matches 11 bases. The germline V gene encodes CDR1 LNHDA and CDR2 SQIVND (reference sequence). The V segment lost 3 bases and the J segment 6 bases; nucleotides outside the gene matches: 12. There are 17 residues in the CDR3.

V usage is TRBV12-3 or TRBV12-4 and J usage is TRBJ1-1; possibly TRBD1 for D (6 bases). CDR3 length: 12 amino acids. V was pared by 4 bases and J by 6 bases, with 9 bases between. CDR3 in DNA: TGTGCCAGCAGTTCAGGGGAAGCTGAAGCTTTCTTT. It yields the protein CASSSGEAEAFF.

The chain carries TRBV15 and TRBJ1-1, with D uncertain. This CDR3 comprises 13 residues. V lost 3 bases, J lost 9 bases, and 14 bases lay in between. Germline loops: CDR1 LNHNV, CDR2 YYDKDF (reference sequence). Written as DNA, the CDR3 is TGTGCCACCAGCAGGGATAAGACGGGGAAAGCTTTCTTT. Translated, it gives CATSRDKTGKAFF.

The sample holds one count of this clone. The genes are TRBV11-1 and TRBJ2-2; D possibly corresponds to TRBD2 (6 bases). The CDR3 runs to 16 residues. The V gene lost 2 bases and the J gene lost 1 base, with 11 bases spanning the gap. Germline V CDR1 and CDR2: SGHAT, FQDESV (reference sequence). In DNA, the CDR3 is TGTGCCAGCAGCTTATTGCGGGGCAAGAACACCGGGGAGCTGTTTTTT. Its protein is CASSLLRGKNTGELFF.

This clone was seen only once. The CDR3 nucleotides read TGTGCCTGGAGTCAACTAGCGGGGGCCTACAATGAGCAGTTCTTC. Translated: CAWSQLAGAYNEQFF. This rearrangement joins TRBV30 to TRBJ2-1, with 11 bases identical to TRBD2. Per the germline V gene, CDR1 is GTSNPN and CDR2 is SVGIG (reference sequence). This CDR3 spans 15 amino acids. V was clipped by 2 bases and J by 2 bases; unmatched bases: 2.

The chain joins TRBV27 to TRBJ2-7; D remains ambiguous. The germline V gene has CDR1 MNHEY and CDR2 SMNVEV (reference sequence). The CDR3 consists of 15 residues. Trimming left V 2 bases short and J 0 bases short, with 11 bases between. In nucleotides, the CDR3 is TGTGCCAGCAGTTTAGCCTCGCTAAGCTCCTACGAGCAGTACTTC. Its translation: CASSLASLSSYEQYF.